This entry is about one T cell receptor beta chain. Antigen unknown. The data originate from a study of beta chain features in type 1 diabetes. The isolated RNA, all of it, was reverse transcribed, so expressed TCRB transcripts were what got sequenced. TCRdb keeps only in-frame clones here, not all; method: immunoSEQ multiplex PCR. Altogether 300,000 or so clones are present, about 13% being singletons, with the ten largest covering 0.017%. General observations from the study: Among all four CD4+ subsets, Type 1 diabetes patients had TCRB CDR3s that were moderately but significantly shorter.

Source material: naive CD4+ T cells from blood. This receptor was obtained from a man aged 25-40 years with type 1 diabetes.

The CDR3 DNA follows: TGCGCCAGCAGACCGGACAGCTACTATGGCTACACCTTC. Its translation is CASRPDSYYGYTF. The rearrangement joins TRBV10-2 to TRBJ1-2, with a possible D match to TRBD1 (6 bases). The V end lost 6 bases, the J end lost 3 bases, and 11 bases lay between the germline ends. This CDR3 region has 13 residues. Germline CDR1 reads WSHSY; CDR2 reads SAAADI.